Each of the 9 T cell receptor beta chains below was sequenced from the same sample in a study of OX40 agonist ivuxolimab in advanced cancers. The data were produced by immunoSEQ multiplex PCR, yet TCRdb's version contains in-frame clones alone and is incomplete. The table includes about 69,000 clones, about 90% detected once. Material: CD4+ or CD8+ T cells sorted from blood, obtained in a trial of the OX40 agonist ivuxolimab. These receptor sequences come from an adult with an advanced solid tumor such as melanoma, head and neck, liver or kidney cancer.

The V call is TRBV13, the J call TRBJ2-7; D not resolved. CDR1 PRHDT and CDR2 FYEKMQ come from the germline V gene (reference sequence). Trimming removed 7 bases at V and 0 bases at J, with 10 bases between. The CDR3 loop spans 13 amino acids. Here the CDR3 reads CASKDVSSYEQYF. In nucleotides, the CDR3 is TGTGCCAGCAAAGACGTGAGCTCCTACGAGCAGTACTTC. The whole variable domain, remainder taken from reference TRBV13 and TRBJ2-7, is AAGVIQSPRHLIKEKRETATLKCYPIPRHDTVYWYQQGPGQDPQFLISFYEKMQSDKGSIPDRFSAQQFSDYHSELNMSSLELGDSALYFCASKDVSSYEQYFGPGTRLTVT.

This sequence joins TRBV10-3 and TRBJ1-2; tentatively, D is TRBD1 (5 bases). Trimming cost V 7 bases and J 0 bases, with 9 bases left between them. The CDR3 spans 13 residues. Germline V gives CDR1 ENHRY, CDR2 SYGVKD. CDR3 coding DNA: TGTGCCATCACGGACAAAGCTAACTATGGCTACACCTTC. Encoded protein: CAITDKANYGYTF.

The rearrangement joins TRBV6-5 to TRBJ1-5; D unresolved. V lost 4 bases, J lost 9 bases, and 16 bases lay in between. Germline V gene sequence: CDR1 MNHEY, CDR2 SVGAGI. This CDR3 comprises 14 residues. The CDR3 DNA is TGTGCCAGCAGTTTAACTTCCAGACCCGGGCCCCAGCATTTT. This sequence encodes CASSLTSRPGPQHF.

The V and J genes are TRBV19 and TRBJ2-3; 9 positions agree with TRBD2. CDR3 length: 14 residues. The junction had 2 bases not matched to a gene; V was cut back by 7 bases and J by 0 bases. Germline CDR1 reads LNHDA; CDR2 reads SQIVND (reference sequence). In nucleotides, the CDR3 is TGTGCCAGTAATCTAGCGGGAAGCACAGATACGCAGTATTTT. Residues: CASNLAGSTDTQYF.

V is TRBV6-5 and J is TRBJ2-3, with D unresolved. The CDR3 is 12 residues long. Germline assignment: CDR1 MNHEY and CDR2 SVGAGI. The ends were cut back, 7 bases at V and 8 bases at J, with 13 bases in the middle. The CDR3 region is CASNRPTGTQYF. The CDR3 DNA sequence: TGTGCCAGCAACCGACCGACGGGTACGCAGTATTTT.

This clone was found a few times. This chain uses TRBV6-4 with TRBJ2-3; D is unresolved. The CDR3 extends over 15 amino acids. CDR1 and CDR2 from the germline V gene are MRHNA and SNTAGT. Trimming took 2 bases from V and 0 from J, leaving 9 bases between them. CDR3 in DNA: TGTGCCAGCAGTGACGTGGTCAGTAGCACAGATACGCAGTATTTT. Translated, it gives CASSDVVSSTDTQYF.

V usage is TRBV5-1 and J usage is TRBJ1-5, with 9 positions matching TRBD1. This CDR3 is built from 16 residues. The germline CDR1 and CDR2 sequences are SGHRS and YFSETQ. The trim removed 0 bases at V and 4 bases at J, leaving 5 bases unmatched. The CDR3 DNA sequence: TGCGCCAGCAGCTTGGACGGGACAGGGTTTAATCAGCCCCAGCATTTT. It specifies CASSLDGTGFNQPQHF.

The CDR3 sequence: CASSISGKGTDTQYF. For the CDR3, the DNA is TGTGCCAGCAGCATTAGCGGGAAGGGCACAGATACGCAGTATTTT. This chain connects TRBV7-9 to TRBJ2-3; 8 bases map to TRBD2. With V trimmed by 5 bases and J by 1 base, 5 bases remained unmatched. CDR3 length: 15 residues. Germline V gene data show CDR1 as SEHNR and CDR2 as FQNEAQ (reference sequence).

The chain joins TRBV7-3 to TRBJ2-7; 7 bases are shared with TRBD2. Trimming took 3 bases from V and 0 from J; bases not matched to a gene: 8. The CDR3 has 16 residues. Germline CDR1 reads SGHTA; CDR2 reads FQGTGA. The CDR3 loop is CASSLGSSGYSYEQYF. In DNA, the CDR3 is TGTGCCAGCAGCTTGGGCTCTAGCGGATACTCCTACGAGCAGTACTTC. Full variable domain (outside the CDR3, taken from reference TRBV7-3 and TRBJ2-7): GAGVSQTPSNKVTEKGKYVELRCDPISGHTALYWYRQSLGQGPEFLIYFQGTGAADDSGLPNDRFFAVRPEGSVSTLKIQRTERGDSAVYLCASSLGSSGYSYEQYFGPGTRLTVT.